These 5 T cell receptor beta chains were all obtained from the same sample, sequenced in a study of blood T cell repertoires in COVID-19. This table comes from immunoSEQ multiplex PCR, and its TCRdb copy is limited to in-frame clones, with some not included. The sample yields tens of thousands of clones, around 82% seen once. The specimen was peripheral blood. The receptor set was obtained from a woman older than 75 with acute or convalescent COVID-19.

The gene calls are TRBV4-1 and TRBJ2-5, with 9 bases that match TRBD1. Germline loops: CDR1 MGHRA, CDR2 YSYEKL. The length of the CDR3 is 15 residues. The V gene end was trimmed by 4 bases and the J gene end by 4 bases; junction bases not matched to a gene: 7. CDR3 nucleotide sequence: TGCGCCAGCAGCCGGGGACAGGGAGAAGCAGAGACCCAGTACTTC. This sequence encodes CASSRGQGEAETQYF.

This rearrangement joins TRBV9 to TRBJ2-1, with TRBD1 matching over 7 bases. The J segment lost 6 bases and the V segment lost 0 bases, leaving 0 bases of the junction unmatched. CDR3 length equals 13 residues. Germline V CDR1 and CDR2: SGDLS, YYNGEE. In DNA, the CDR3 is TGTGCCAGCAGCGTAGACAGGGGCAATGAGCAGTTCTTC. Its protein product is CASSVDRGNEQFF.

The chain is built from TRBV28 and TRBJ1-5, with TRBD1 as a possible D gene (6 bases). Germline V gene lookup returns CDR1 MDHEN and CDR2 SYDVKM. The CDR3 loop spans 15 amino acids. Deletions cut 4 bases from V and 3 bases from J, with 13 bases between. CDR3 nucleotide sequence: TGTGCCAGCAGTTCGCGGGGGGCTAACAATCAGCCCCAGCATTTT. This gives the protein CASSSRGANNQPQHF.

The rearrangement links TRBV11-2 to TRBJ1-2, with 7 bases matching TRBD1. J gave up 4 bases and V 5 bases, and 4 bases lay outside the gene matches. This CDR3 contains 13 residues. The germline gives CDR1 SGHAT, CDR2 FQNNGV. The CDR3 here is CASSRQGGYGYTF. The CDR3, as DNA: TGTGCCAGCAGCAGACAGGGCGGCTATGGCTACACCTTC.

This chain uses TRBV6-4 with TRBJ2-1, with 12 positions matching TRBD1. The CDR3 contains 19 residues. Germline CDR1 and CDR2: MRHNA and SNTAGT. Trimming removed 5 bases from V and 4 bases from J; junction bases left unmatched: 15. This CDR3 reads CASSRGTGGELSIYNEQFF. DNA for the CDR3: TGTGCCAGCAGTCGGGGGACAGGGGGCGAACTTAGCATTTACAATGAGCAGTTCTTC.